Each of the 29 T cell receptor beta chains below was sequenced from the same sample in a study of identical twins. In TCRdb, the 5' RACE reads were re-called with MiXCR into one record per CDR3 protein. The sample shows some 690,000 distinct CDR3 sequences, approximately 22% of them seen only once. In addition, the sample was reused for a study of T cells expressing NK-cell markers.

Sequences were obtained from PBMCs. The receptors come from a woman younger than 30 in good health.

This clonotype was picked up a small number of times. CDR3: CSAGQAPYEQYF. Here the CDR3 DNA reads TGCAGCGCCGGACAGGCGCCCTACGAGCAGTACTTC. J is TRBJ2-7 and V is TRBV29-1, with 7 positions matching TRBD1. J was trimmed by 2 bases and V by 7 bases; bases with no gene match: 5. CDR1 SQVTM and CDR2 ANQGSEA come from the germline V gene. There are 12 residues in the CDR3.

This clonotype was seen a few times. This sequence joins TRBV7-6 and TRBJ2-1, with 10 bases identical to TRBD2. The ends lost 0 bases at V and 3 bases at J; junction bases unmatched: 8. Germline V gives CDR1 SGHVS, CDR2 FNYEAQ. CDR3 length: 18 amino acids. The CDR3 DNA sequence: TGTGCCAGCAGCTTAGCGGCCAGCGGGGGGGCCCTCTACAATGAGCAGTTCTTC. Translated, it gives CASSLAASGGALYNEQFF.

The rearrangement uses TRBV29-1 and TRBJ2-3; 15 nucleotides agree with TRBD2. The V gene end was trimmed by 8 bases and the J gene end by 6 bases; junction bases not matched to a gene: 6. Germline V CDR1 and CDR2: SQVTM, ANQGSEA. CDR3 size: 14 residues. The CDR3: CSTWTSGGGDTQYF. In nucleotides, the CDR3 is TGCAGCACATGGACTAGCGGGGGGGGGGATACGCAGTATTTT.

This clonotype was recorded many times. This chain joins TRBV5-1 and TRBJ2-3; D is uncertain. The length of the CDR3 is 12 residues. The V end lost 5 bases, the J end lost 0 bases, and 4 bases lay between the germline ends. From germline, CDR1 is SGHRS and CDR2 YFSETQ. The CDR3 DNA sequence: TGCGCCAGCAGGTCAAGCACAGATACGCAGTATTTT. Amino acids: CASRSSTDTQYF.

This clonotype was seen only once. The rearrangement links TRBV5-1 to TRBJ2-5; the D gene is possibly TRBD1 (5 bases). Looked up from germline, CDR1 is SGHRS and CDR2 is YFSETQ. The CDR3 spans 15 residues. V was shortened by 1 base and J by 1 base, with 11 bases between the two germline ends. Here the CDR3 reads CASSLLTASQETQYF. In DNA, the CDR3 is TGCGCCAGCAGCTTGTTGACAGCCTCCCAAGAGACCCAGTACTTC.

The chain has TRBV20-1 and TRBJ2-3, with TRBD2 identical over 7 bases. The trim removed 1 base at V and 4 bases at J, leaving 2 bases unmatched. The CDR3 runs to 13 residues. Germline assignment: CDR1 DFQATT and CDR2 SNEGSKA (reference sequence). The CDR3 sequence is CSARGGGSDTQYF. The DNA for the CDR3 is TGCAGTGCTAGAGGGGGAGGGTCAGATACGCAGTATTTT.

This chain connects TRBV29-1 to TRBJ2-2, with D unclear. Germline CDR1 SQVTM, CDR2 ANQGSEA. V was shortened by 3 bases and J by 2 bases, with 10 bases between the two germline ends. The CDR3 contains 14 residues. The CDR3 DNA sequence: TGCAGCGTTGACACCCAGCTTAACACCGGGGAGCTGTTTTTT. It translates to CSVDTQLNTGELFF.

J is TRBJ1-2 and V is TRBV11-2; 7 bases are shared with TRBD1. Losses at the gene ends were 11 bases for V and 1 base for J; bases not matched to a gene: 4. CDR3 length: 12 amino acids. The V gene's germline CDR1 is SGHAT and CDR2 FQNNGV. The CDR3 DNA follows: TGTGCCGGTCGGGACAGTAACTATGGCTACACCTTC. It encodes CAGRDSNYGYTF.

The chain combines TRBV29-1 with TRBJ2-3; 9 nucleotides line up with TRBD2. CDR3 length: 14 residues. Germline CDR1 is SQVTM and CDR2 is ANQGSEA. With 5 bases clipped from V and 5 bases from J, the junction kept 8 bases outside the gene matches. Here the CDR3 reads CSVRSLAGRDTQYF. Written as DNA, the CDR3 is TGCAGCGTTCGCTCGCTAGCGGGAAGAGATACGCAGTATTTT.

This clonotype has ten or more counts. The chain links TRBV3-1 to TRBJ2-1; TRBD2 matches at 7 bases. This CDR3 spans 16 amino acids. Germline values: CDR1 LGHDT, CDR2 YNNKEL (reference sequence). V gave up 2 bases and J gave up 8 bases; unmatched junction bases: 12. The CDR3 nucleotides are TGTGCCAGCAGCCAAAGGGGAGGGAGTCTTGGGGATGAGCAGTTCTTC. This gives the protein CASSQRGGSLGDEQFF.

In its sample, this clonotype was seen a few times. J is TRBJ2-1 and V is TRBV20-1; 7 bases agree with TRBD2. The CDR3 runs to 15 residues. Germline V gives CDR1 DFQATT, CDR2 SNEGSKA (reference sequence). The V and J ends lost 4 bases and 5 bases, in that order; junction bases with no gene match: 11. DNA of the CDR3: TGCAGTGCTACGATGTTGGCGGGAGTAAACAATGAGCAGTTCTTC. It yields the protein CSATMLAGVNNEQFF.

This clonotype was counted once. The chain employs TRBV7-2 and TRBJ2-1; D unresolved. Germline assignment: CDR1 SGHTA and CDR2 FQGNSA. The CDR3 totals 14 residues. V was clipped by 2 bases and J by 9 bases, with 14 bases between them. CDR3 amino acids: CASSLRKGTIEQFF. CDR3 nucleotides: TGTGCCAGCAGCTTACGGAAGGGTACAATTGAGCAGTTCTTC.

The chain is built from TRBV20-1 and TRBJ2-7, with D possibly called TRBD1 or TRBD2 (5 bases each). The germline V and J ends were trimmed by 3 bases and 1 base, with 25 bases remaining between them. There are 18 residues in the CDR3. The germline V gene encodes CDR1 DFQATT and CDR2 SNEGSKA (reference sequence). CDR3 sequence reads: CSASVSGIPGASSYEQYF. The CDR3 nucleotides read TGCAGTGCTAGCGTCTCGGGGATACCCGGGGCCTCTTCCTACGAGCAGTACTTC.

This clonotype has only a few counts. This chain connects TRBV20-1 to TRBJ2-2; D not certain. CDR1 DFQATT and CDR2 SNEGSKA come from the germline V gene (reference sequence). V was cut by 1 base and J by 5 bases, with 8 bases left in between. The CDR3 runs to 13 residues. The CDR3 protein is CSARAPSTGELFF. The CDR3 DNA reads TGCAGTGCTAGAGCCCCTTCGACCGGGGAGCTGTTTTTT.

This rearrangement joins TRBV20-1 to TRBJ2-1; 10 nucleotides line up with TRBD2. Germline V gene data show CDR1 as DFQATT and CDR2 as SNEGSKA (reference sequence). Trimming cost V 7 bases and J 1 base; bases outside gene matches: 22. The CDR3 totals 20 residues. The CDR3 nucleotides read TGCAGTGGACTCCGAGCGGGAGGGCCTTTCCATCCTGGGTCCTACAATGAGCAGTTCTTC. This sequence encodes CSGLRAGGPFHPGSYNEQFF.

This clonotype was seen a few times. This sequence joins TRBV20-1 and TRBJ2-1; TRBD1 matches at 8 bases. This CDR3 comprises 15 residues. V trimming: 3 bases; J trimming: 2 bases; junction bases outside the gene matches: 6. CDR1 is DFQATT and CDR2 is SNEGSKA in the germline V gene (reference sequence). CDR3 nucleotide sequence: TGCAGTGCTAGCAGGGGACAGGTCCCCTACAATGAGCAGTTCTTC. Translating gives CSASRGQVPYNEQFF.

This clonotype was seen many times. This rearrangement joins TRBV20-1 to TRBJ2-3; 9 nucleotides agree with TRBD2. CDR3 length: 12 residues. The ends lost 3 bases at V and 9 bases at J; junction bases unmatched: 4. Germline-derived CDR1 and CDR2 are DFQATT and SNEGSKA (reference sequence). CDR3 sequence reads: CSASPGTSTQYF. For the CDR3, the DNA is TGCAGTGCTAGTCCAGGGACTAGCACGCAGTATTTT.

The chain combines TRBV12-5 with TRBJ2-7; D uncertain. CDR3 length: 12 residues. V lost 1 base, J lost 3 bases, and 4 bases lay in between. The germline gives CDR1 LGHNT, CDR2 FRNRAP. The CDR3 spells CASGLGLYEQYF. The CDR3 DNA is TGTGCTAGTGGTTTGGGGCTCTACGAGCAGTACTTC.

The chain employs TRBV4-1 and TRBJ2-2; D may match TRBD1 or TRBD2 (5 bases each). Germline V gene data show CDR1 as MGHRA and CDR2 as YSYEKL. This CDR3 region has 15 residues. The ends were cut back, 1 base at V and 13 bases at J, with 19 bases in the middle. The CDR3 sequence is CASSQVGPRGSRLFF. CDR3 nucleotides: TGCGCCAGCAGCCAAGTGGGACCTAGGGGTTCGCGGCTGTTTTTT.

The J gene is TRBJ2-1, the V gene TRBV5-8; possible D gene TRBD2, 6 bases. Between the trimmed V and J ends, which lost 0 bases and 5 bases, there was a span of 12 bases. Germline assignment: CDR1 SGHTS and CDR2 YDEGEE. This CDR3 spans 15 amino acids. The CDR3 loop reads CASSLGATSNNEQFF. The CDR3 bases are TGTGCCAGCAGCTTGGGGGCTACTAGCAACAATGAGCAGTTCTTC.

This clonotype was observed a handful of times. This chain links TRBV29-1 with TRBJ1-4, with D unclear. The CDR3 extends over 12 amino acids. CDR1 and CDR2 from the germline V gene are SQVTM and ANQGSEA. Trimming stripped 3 bases from V and 5 bases from J, with 7 bases between. CDR3 region: CSVEAQNEKLFF. Here the CDR3 DNA reads TGCAGCGTTGAGGCCCAGAATGAAAAACTGTTTTTT.

The rearrangement uses TRBV2 and TRBJ1-1; TRBD1 might be the D (6 bases). The CDR3 consists of 13 residues. CDR1 is SNHLY and CDR2 is FYNNEI in the germline V gene. The V and J ends lost 8 bases and 3 bases respectively, with 13 bases between them. DNA for the CDR3: TGTGCCAGCGTTTACCAGGGGTACACTGAAGCTTTCTTT. This sequence encodes CASVYQGYTEAFF.

This chain uses TRBV4-3 with TRBJ2-7; 7 bases map to TRBD2. CDR3 size: 17 residues. Germline CDR1 reads LGHNA; CDR2 reads YSLEER. The junction had 10 bases not matched to a gene; V was cut back by 0 bases and J by 2 bases. The chain's CDR3 is CASSQEWEGQGAYEQYF. CDR3 nucleotides: TGCGCCAGCAGCCAAGAATGGGAGGGCCAGGGAGCCTACGAGCAGTACTTC.

This chain uses TRBV7-8 with TRBJ2-3; D unclear. Trimming took off 1 base at V and 7 bases at J, with 9 bases between the two ends. Germline CDR1 and CDR2: SGHVS and FQNEAQ. CDR3 length: 13 residues. CDR3 DNA: TGTGCCAGCAGCTTAGATTCAGGATATACGCAGTATTTT. Its protein is CASSLDSGYTQYF.

This clonotype was observed a handful of times. The genes are TRBV19 and TRBJ2-7, with 11 bases lining up with TRBD2. Germline V lookup: CDR1 LNHDA, CDR2 SQIVND (reference sequence). J gave up 5 bases and V 6 bases, and 3 bases lay outside the gene matches. The length of the CDR3 is 13 residues. As DNA, the CDR3 is TGTGCCAGTAGACTAGCGGGAGTAAACGAGCAGTACTTC. Residues: CASRLAGVNEQYF.

The chain has TRBV18 and TRBJ2-7; no clear D. CDR1 is KGHSH and CDR2 is LQKENI in the germline V gene. The CDR3 extends over 12 amino acids. Trimming removed 2 bases at V and 5 bases at J, with 7 bases between. The CDR3 here is CASSPERNEQYF. DNA of the CDR3: TGTGCCAGCTCACCAGAACGCAACGAGCAGTACTTC.

This clonotype was seen a handful of times. The chain links TRBV7-8 to TRBJ2-1; TRBD2 aligns across 9 bases. J lost 8 bases, V lost 4 bases, and 12 bases had no gene match. Germline V gene sequence: CDR1 SGHVS, CDR2 FQNEAQ. The CDR3 has 16 amino acids. The CDR3 DNA sequence: TGTGCCAGCAGCTCACTTAGCGGGAGCTCTTTTGATGAGCAGTTCTTC. Its protein product is CASSSLSGSSFDEQFF.

V usage is TRBV7-9 and J usage is TRBJ2-1; possible D gene TRBD2, 5 bases. The germline V gene encodes CDR1 SEHNR and CDR2 FQNEAQ (reference sequence). V lost 5 bases to trimming and J lost 8 bases, with 22 bases between them. The length of the CDR3 is 16 residues. The DNA of the CDR3 is TGTGCCAGCAGCCAGGAAGGGAGTACAATCGTGGATGAGCAGTTCTTC. Translated, it gives CASSQEGSTIVDEQFF. Based on the CDR3 plus reference TRBV7-9 and TRBJ2-1, the full variable domain is DTGVSQNPRHKITKRGQNVTFRCDPISEHNRLYWYRQTLGQGPEFLTYFQNEAQLEKSRLLSDRFSAERPKGSFSTLEIQRTEQGDSAMYLCASSQEGSTIVDEQFFGPGTRLTVL.

The sample holds a few counts of this clonotype. V gene TRBV7-9 combines with J gene TRBJ2-2, with D perhaps matching TRBD2 (5 bases). The CDR3 contains 14 residues. From germline, CDR1 is SEHNR and CDR2 FQNEAQ (reference sequence). The V end was cut by 8 bases, the J end by 3 bases, with 13 bases between. The CDR3 loop reads CASSSREDTGELFF. DNA of the CDR3: TGTGCCAGCTCCAGCCGGGAAGACACCGGGGAGCTGTTTTTT.